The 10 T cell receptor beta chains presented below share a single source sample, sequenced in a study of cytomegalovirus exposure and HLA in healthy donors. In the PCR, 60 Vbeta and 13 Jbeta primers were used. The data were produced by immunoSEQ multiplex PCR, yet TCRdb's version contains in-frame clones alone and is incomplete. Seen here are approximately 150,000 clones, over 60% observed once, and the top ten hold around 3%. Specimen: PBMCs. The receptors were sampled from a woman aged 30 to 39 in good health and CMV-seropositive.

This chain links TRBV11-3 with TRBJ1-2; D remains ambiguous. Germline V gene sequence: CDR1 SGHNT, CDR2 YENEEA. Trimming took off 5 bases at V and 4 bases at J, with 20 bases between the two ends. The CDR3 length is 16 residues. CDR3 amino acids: CASSPSPGEDFYGYTF. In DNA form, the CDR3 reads TGTGCCAGCAGCCCCTCGCCGGGAGAAGACTTCTATGGCTACACCTTC.

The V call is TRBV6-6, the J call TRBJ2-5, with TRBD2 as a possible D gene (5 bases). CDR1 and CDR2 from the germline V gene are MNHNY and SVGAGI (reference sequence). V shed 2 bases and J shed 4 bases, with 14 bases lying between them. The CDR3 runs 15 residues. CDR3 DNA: TGTGCCAGCAGTTACGAGGCGGGCCCCCCAGAGACCCAGTACTTC. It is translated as CASSYEAGPPETQYF.

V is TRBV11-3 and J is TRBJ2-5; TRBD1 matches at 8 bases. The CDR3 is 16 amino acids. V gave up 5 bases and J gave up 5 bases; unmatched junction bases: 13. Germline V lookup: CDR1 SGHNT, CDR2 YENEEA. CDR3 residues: CASSGRGRGLGETQYF. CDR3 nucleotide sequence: TGTGCCAGCAGCGGCAGGGGGCGCGGGTTAGGGGAGACCCAGTACTTC.

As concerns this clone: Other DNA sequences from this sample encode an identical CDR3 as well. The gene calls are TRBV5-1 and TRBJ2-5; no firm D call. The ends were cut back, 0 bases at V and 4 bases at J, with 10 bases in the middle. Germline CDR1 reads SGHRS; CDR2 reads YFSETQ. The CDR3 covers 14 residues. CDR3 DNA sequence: TGCGCCAGCAGCTTGGGCGGAAGAGGAGAGACCCAGTACTTC. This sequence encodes CASSLGGRGETQYF. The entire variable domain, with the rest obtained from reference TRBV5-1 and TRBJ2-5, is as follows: KAGVTQTPRYLIKTRGQQVTLSCSPISGHRSVSWYQQTPGQGLQFLFEYFSETQRNKGNFPGRFSGRQFSNSRSEMNVSTLELGDSALYLCASSLGGRGETQYFGPGTRLLVL.

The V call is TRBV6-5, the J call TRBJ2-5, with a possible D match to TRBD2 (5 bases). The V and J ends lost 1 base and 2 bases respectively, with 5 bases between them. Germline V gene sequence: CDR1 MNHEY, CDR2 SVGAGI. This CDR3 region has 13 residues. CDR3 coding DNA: TGTGCCAGCAGTTACTGGGAGCAAGAGACCCAGTACTTC. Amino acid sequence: CASSYWEQETQYF.

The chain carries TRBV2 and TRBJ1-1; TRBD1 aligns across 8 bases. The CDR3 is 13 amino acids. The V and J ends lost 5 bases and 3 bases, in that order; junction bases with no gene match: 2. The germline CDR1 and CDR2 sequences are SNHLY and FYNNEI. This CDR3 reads CASSKDRDTEAFF. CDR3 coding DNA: TGTGCCAGCAGTAAGGACAGGGACACTGAAGCTTTCTTT.

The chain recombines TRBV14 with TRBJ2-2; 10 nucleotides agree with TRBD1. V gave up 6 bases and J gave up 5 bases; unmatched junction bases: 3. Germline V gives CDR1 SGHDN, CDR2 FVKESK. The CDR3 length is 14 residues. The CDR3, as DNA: TGTGCCAGCAGGCGGGACAGGGGTACCGGGGAGCTGTTTTTT. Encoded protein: CASRRDRGTGELFF.

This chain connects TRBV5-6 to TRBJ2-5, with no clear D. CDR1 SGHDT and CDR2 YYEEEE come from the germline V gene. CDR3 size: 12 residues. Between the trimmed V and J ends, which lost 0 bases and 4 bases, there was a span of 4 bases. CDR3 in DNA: TGTGCCAGCAGCTTGGCCCTAGAGACCCAGTACTTC. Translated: CASSLALETQYF.

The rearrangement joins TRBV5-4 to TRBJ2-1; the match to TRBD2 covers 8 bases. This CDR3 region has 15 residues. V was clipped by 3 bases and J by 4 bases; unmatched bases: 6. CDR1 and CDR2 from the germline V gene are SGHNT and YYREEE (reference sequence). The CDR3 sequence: CASSSTSGDYNEQFF. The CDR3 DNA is TGTGCCAGCAGCTCAACTAGCGGAGATTACAATGAGCAGTTCTTC. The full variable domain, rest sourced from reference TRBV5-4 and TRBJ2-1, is ETGVTQSPTHLIKTRGQQVTLRCSSQSGHNTVSWYQQALGQGPQFIFQYYREEENGRGNFPPRFSGLQFPNYSSELNVNALELDDSALYLCASSSTSGDYNEQFFGPGTRLTVL.

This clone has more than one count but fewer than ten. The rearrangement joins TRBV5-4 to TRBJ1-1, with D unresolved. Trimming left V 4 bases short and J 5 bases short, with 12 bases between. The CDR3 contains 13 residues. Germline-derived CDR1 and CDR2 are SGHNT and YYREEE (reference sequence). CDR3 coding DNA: TGTGCCAGCAGCCCGGGTTCGGGGACTGAAGCTTTCTTT. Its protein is CASSPGSGTEAFF.